Listed below are T cell receptor beta chains from one sample, sequenced in a study of siplizumab effects on memory and regulatory T cells. Profiling relied on immunoSEQ multiplex PCR, and the TCRdb table lists in-frame clones only, not all of them. The data hold just over 50,000 clones, with nearly 98% observed a single time. The sample consisted of naive CD4+ T cells sorted from blood. These receptors were obtained from a human donor in good health. Both conserved end residues are part of each CDR3. D genes are given only for firm matches. Clone size is not always given. Where it is, it says once, few, many or a class for expanded clones.

CDR3aa: CASSQAVGLAGVSYEQYF; CDR3nt: TGTGCCAGCAGCCAAGCTGTGGGACTAGCGGGAGTTAGTTACGAGCAGTACTTC; j_gene: TRBJ2-7; v_gene: TRBV11-3; abundance: -; d_gene: TRBD2
CDR3aa: CASSSTPLGDTQYF; CDR3nt: TGTGCCAGCAGCTCAACCCCCCTAGGTGATACACAGTATTTT; j_gene: TRBJ2-3; v_gene: TRBV7-3; abundance: -; d_gene: -
CDR3aa: CAISRLGQGGQYF; CDR3nt: TGTGCCATCAGTCGATTAGGACAGGGCGGGCAGTACTTC; j_gene: TRBJ2-7; v_gene: TRBV10-3; abundance: -; d_gene: TRBD1
CDR3aa: CASSLMVNTEAFF; CDR3nt: TGTGCCAGCAGCTTAATGGTGAACACTGAAGCTTTCTTT; j_gene: TRBJ1-1; v_gene: TRBV7-3; abundance: -; d_gene: -
CDR3aa: CAIKREENTEAFF; CDR3nt: TGTGCCATCAAGAGGGAGGAGAACACTGAAGCTTTCTTT; j_gene: TRBJ1-1; v_gene: TRBV10-3; abundance: -; d_gene: -
CDR3aa: CASSFFVGRNINEQFF; CDR3nt: TGTGCCAGCAGCTTCTTTGTGGGCCGGAATATCAATGAGCAGTTCTTC; j_gene: TRBJ2-1; v_gene: TRBV7-9; abundance: -; d_gene: -
CDR3aa: CASTPGSRYEQYF; CDR3nt: TGTGCCAGCACCCCCGGTTCTAGGTACGAGCAGTACTTC; j_gene: TRBJ2-7; v_gene: TRBV6-6; abundance: -; d_gene: -
CDR3aa: CASSIPTGGRALDTQYF; CDR3nt: TGTGCCAGTAGTATTCCCACCGGCGGGAGGGCCTTAGATACGCAGTATTTT; j_gene: TRBJ2-3; v_gene: TRBV19; abundance: -; d_gene: TRBD2
CDR3aa: CASGPTGWNGELFF; CDR3nt: TGTGCTAGTGGTCCGACAGGGTGGAACGGGGAGCTGTTTTTT; j_gene: TRBJ2-2; v_gene: TRBV12-5; abundance: once; d_gene: TRBD1
CDR3aa: CAWTRLESPLHF; CDR3nt: TGTGCCTGGACCCGGTTAGAATCACCCCTCCACTTT; j_gene: TRBJ1-6; v_gene: TRBV30; abundance: -; d_gene: -
CDR3aa: CASNYRGGETQYF; CDR3nt: TGTGCCAGTAATTACAGGGGGGGAGAGACCCAGTACTTC; j_gene: TRBJ2-5; v_gene: TRBV19; abundance: -; d_gene: -
CDR3aa: CASNGGDTDTQYF; CDR3nt: TGCGCCAGCAACGGGGGGGACACAGATACGCAGTATTTT; j_gene: TRBJ2-3; v_gene: TRBV5-1; abundance: -; d_gene: TRBD2
CDR3aa: CASSLSRLADQGEQYF; CDR3nt: TGTGCCAGCAGTTTATCGAGATTAGCCGACCAAGGCGAGCAGTACTTC; j_gene: TRBJ2-7; v_gene: TRBV27; abundance: -; d_gene: -
CDR3aa: CASSSPGITKNIQYF; CDR3nt: TGTGCCAGTAGCTCTCCCGGGATAACCAAAAACATTCAGTACTTC; j_gene: TRBJ2-4; v_gene: TRBV19; abundance: -; d_gene: -
CDR3aa: CATGGQGGHQPQHF; CDR3nt: TGTGCCACAGGGGGGCAGGGGGGTCATCAGCCCCAGCATTTT; j_gene: TRBJ1-5; v_gene: TRBV6-1; abundance: -; d_gene: TRBD1
CDR3aa: CASSQRMGLELFF; CDR3nt: TGTGCCAGCAGCCAAAGAATGGGTTTGGAACTGTTTTTT; j_gene: TRBJ1-4; v_gene: TRBV11-1; abundance: -; d_gene: -
CDR3aa: CASSQVATPYEQYF; CDR3nt: TGTGCCAGCAGCCAGGTAGCGACCCCCTACGAGCAGTACTTC; j_gene: TRBJ2-7; v_gene: TRBV4-2; abundance: -; d_gene: -
CDR3aa: CASSLIVGTPGAFF; CDR3nt: TGTGCCAGCAGTTTAATTGTGGGGACCCCCGGGGCTTTCTTT; j_gene: TRBJ1-1; v_gene: TRBV28; abundance: -; d_gene: -
CDR3aa: CASSPSGRYNEQFF; CDR3nt: TGTGCCAGCAGTCCTAGCGGGAGATACAATGAGCAGTTCTTC; j_gene: TRBJ2-1; v_gene: TRBV28; abundance: -; d_gene: TRBD2
CDR3aa: CASTRRGRATNEKLFF; CDR3nt: TGTGCCAGCACCAGGAGGGGGCGAGCAACTAATGAAAAACTGTTTTTT; j_gene: TRBJ1-4; v_gene: TRBV2; abundance: once; d_gene: TRBD1
CDR3aa: CAWQLLAGAVNTEAFF; CDR3nt: TGTGCCTGGCAACTGCTGGCAGGGGCGGTGAACACTGAAGCTTTCTTT; j_gene: TRBJ1-1; v_gene: TRBV30; abundance: -; d_gene: -
CDR3aa: CASSSPGASLIQETQYF; CDR3nt: TGTGCCAGCAGTTCCCCCGGGGCTAGCCTTATACAAGAGACCCAGTACTTC; j_gene: TRBJ2-5; v_gene: TRBV28; abundance: once; d_gene: -
CDR3aa: CASSFYSGGYNEQFF; CDR3nt: TGTGCCAGCAGCTTTTATAGCGGGGGATACAATGAGCAGTTCTTC; j_gene: TRBJ2-1; v_gene: TRBV5-6; abundance: -; d_gene: TRBD2
CDR3aa: CASRRERYGAFF; CDR3nt: TGTGCCAGCAGGAGGGAGCGTTACGGGGCTTTCTTT; j_gene: TRBJ1-1; v_gene: TRBV11-3; abundance: -; d_gene: -
CDR3aa: CATSRAGPDYGYTF; CDR3nt: TGTGCCACCAGCAGAGCGGGCCCGGACTATGGCTACACCTTC; j_gene: TRBJ1-2; v_gene: TRBV15; abundance: -; d_gene: -
CDR3aa: CASSSPGRHFTDTQYF; CDR3nt: TGTGCCAGCAGCTCCCCAGGGAGGCACTTCACAGATACGCAGTATTTT; j_gene: TRBJ2-3; v_gene: TRBV5-4; abundance: -; d_gene: -
CDR3aa: CASSYSPAGSHQPQHF; CDR3nt: TGTGCCAGCAGTTACTCCCCGGCAGGATCCCATCAGCCCCAGCATTTT; j_gene: TRBJ1-5; v_gene: TRBV6-5; abundance: -; d_gene: -
CDR3aa: CAISATDISNQPQHF; CDR3nt: TGTGCCATCAGTGCTACAGATATTAGCAATCAGCCCCAGCATTTT; j_gene: TRBJ1-5; v_gene: TRBV10-3; abundance: -; d_gene: -
CDR3aa: CASSLAGRTFEQFF; CDR3nt: TGTGCCAGCAGTTTAGCGGGAAGGACATTTGAGCAGTTCTTC; j_gene: TRBJ2-1; v_gene: TRBV6-5; abundance: -; d_gene: TRBD2
CDR3aa: CASSFPRRPYEQYF; CDR3nt: TGTGCCAGCAGTTTTCCCCGACGACCCTACGAGCAGTACTTC; j_gene: TRBJ2-7; v_gene: TRBV28; abundance: -; d_gene: -
CDR3aa: CASSPTGDYGYTF; CDR3nt: TGTGCCAGCAGTCCCACAGGGGACTATGGCTACACCTTC; j_gene: TRBJ1-2; v_gene: TRBV27; abundance: -; d_gene: TRBD1
CDR3aa: CASSSGLSSGNTIYF; CDR3nt: TGTGCCAGCAGCTCGGGACTGTCCTCTGGAAACACCATATATTTT; j_gene: TRBJ1-3; v_gene: TRBV9; abundance: -; d_gene: -
CDR3aa: CASSSPGRGQEKLFF; CDR3nt: TGTGCCAGCAGCTCCCCGGGTAGGGGACAAGAAAAACTGTTTTTT; j_gene: TRBJ1-4; v_gene: TRBV7-9; abundance: once; d_gene: -
CDR3aa: CSAYFWGQLNYGYTF; CDR3nt: TGCAGCGCTTACTTTTGGGGGCAGCTAAACTATGGCTACACCTTC; j_gene: TRBJ1-2; v_gene: TRBV29-1; abundance: -; d_gene: -
CDR3aa: CASSPGLAKNIQYF; CDR3nt: TGTGCCAGCAGCCCGGGGTTAGCCAAAAACATTCAGTACTTC; j_gene: TRBJ2-4; v_gene: TRBV7-2; abundance: -; d_gene: -
CDR3aa: CASSSAGSHISGANVLTF; CDR3nt: TGTGCCAGCAGCTCCGCCGGGTCTCATATCTCTGGGGCCAACGTCCTGACTTTC; j_gene: TRBJ2-6; v_gene: TRBV11-2; abundance: -; d_gene: -
CDR3aa: CASSYKPNEQFF; CDR3nt: TGTGCCAGCAGTTATAAGCCCAATGAGCAGTTCTTC; j_gene: TRBJ2-1; v_gene: TRBV6-6; abundance: -; d_gene: -
CDR3aa: CASSLVGGSYEQYF; CDR3nt: TGTGCCAGCAGCTTAGTGGGCGGCTCCTACGAGCAGTACTTC; j_gene: TRBJ2-7; v_gene: TRBV7-6; abundance: -; d_gene: -
CDR3aa: CASSWGRSYNEQFF; CDR3nt: TGTGCCAGTAGTTGGGGGCGCTCCTACAATGAGCAGTTCTTC; j_gene: TRBJ2-1; v_gene: TRBV19; abundance: -; d_gene: -
CDR3aa: CASSIGGADEQYF; CDR3nt: TGTGCCAGTAGTATTGGAGGGGCCGACGAGCAGTACTTC; j_gene: TRBJ2-7; v_gene: TRBV19; abundance: -; d_gene: -
CDR3aa: CASSSRTGSHEQYF; CDR3nt: TGCGCCAGCAGCTCTAGGACAGGGTCCCACGAGCAGTACTTC; j_gene: TRBJ2-7; v_gene: TRBV5-1; abundance: -; d_gene: TRBD1
CDR3aa: CASSQEDNPPQETQYF; CDR3nt: TGTGCCAGCAGCCAAGAGGACAACCCTCCCCAGGAGACCCAGTACTTC; j_gene: TRBJ2-5; v_gene: TRBV4-2; abundance: -; d_gene: -
CDR3aa: CASSAEGASGRGNEQFF; CDR3nt: TGCGCCAGCAGCGCAGAGGGGGCTAGCGGGAGAGGAAATGAGCAGTTCTTC; j_gene: TRBJ2-1; v_gene: TRBV5-1; abundance: once; d_gene: TRBD2